Listed below are T cell receptor beta chains from one sample, sequenced in a study of blood T cells in healthy people across ages. Via MiXCR, TCRdb re-called the 5' RACE reads, giving one row per CDR3 protein. The sample includes about 1,400,000 distinct CDR3 sequences, approximately 59% of them seen just once. The sample comprised blood. The receptors derive from a man younger than 35 in good health. Both conserved end residues are part of each CDR3.

>16|TRBV6-2/TRBV6-3|TRBJ2-7
CASSYYDRRSSYEQYF
>11|TRBV5-5|TRBJ2-3
CASSGKDTQYF
>15|TRBV10-3|TRBJ1-1
CAISESRTGDTEAFF
>17|TRBV25-1|TRBJ2-1
CASSEQGVGWGQETQFF
>15|TRBV18|TRBJ1-5
CASSLEAGSNQPQHF
>15|TRBV7-8|TRBJ2-5
CASRGLAAPQETQYF
>15|TRBV10-3|TRBJ2-1
CAISEEGGPYNEQFF
>17|TRBV20-1|TRBJ2-7
CSASGGLAGSVRNEQYF
>14|TRBV3-1|TRBJ1-4
CASSQGRGGEKLFF
>16|TRBV7-9|TRBJ2-3
CASSFGLAESTDTQYF
>14|TRBV19|TRBJ1-5
CASRPIGNDQPQHF
>15|TRBV4-2|TRBJ2-4
CASSQDLGGLGEQYF
>14|TRBV25-1|TRBJ1-2
CASSEYRQNYGYTF
>12|TRBV20-1|TRBJ2-1
CSASPSRGEQFF
>14|TRBV7-9|.
CASSLKRGAQTQYF
>15|TRBV25-1|TRBJ1-1
CASSELGKERTEAFF
>14|TRBV20-1|TRBJ2-7
CSAAPGQGKYEQYF
>12|TRBV20-1|TRBJ2-5
CSARDLWETQYF
>16|TRBV10-1|TRBJ1-1
CASSDGRRSMNTEAFF
>17|TRBV27|TRBJ2-1
CASRAYHRGRWYNEQFF
>14|TRBV7-2|TRBJ2-1
CASSYPAGTNEQFF
>14|TRBV27|TRBJ1-2
CASGLRGPNYGYTF
>13|TRBV5-1|TRBJ1-2
CASRKGRADGHTF
>15|TRBV6-2/TRBV6-3|TRBJ1-5
CASKRQGRDNQPQHF
>15|TRBV4-2|TRBJ2-1
CASSQRLAVDNEQFF
>13|TRBV4-1|TRBJ2-5
CASSQGPGGGQYF
>20|TRBV24-1|TRBJ2-5
CATSDLDGGTGSRRQETQYF
>13|TRBV7-8|TRBJ1-1
CASSLELGIEAFF
>15|TRBV7-8|TRBJ2-5
CASSHKWPEEETQYF
>15|TRBV24-1|TRBJ1-5
CATSDVNGVNQPQHF
>15|TRBV6-2/TRBV6-3|TRBJ1-1
CASSYSGRYSTEAFF
>15|TRBV9|TRBJ1-5
CASSVTGGGNQPQHF
>14|TRBV27|TRBJ1-6
CASSFSGYNSPLHF
>15|TRBV12-3/TRBV12-4|TRBJ2-1
CASSSSGTWDYEQFF
>13|TRBV4-1|TRBJ2-5
CASSQVEKETQYF
>16|TRBV10-2|TRBJ2-7
CASSEPGQGLSYEQYF
>13|TRBV3-1|TRBJ1-2
CASSPSKDYGYTF
>13|TRBV6-5|TRBJ2-7
CASSLAGACEQYF
>16|TRBV3-1|TRBJ2-5
CASSQVRSNFEETQYF
>15|TRBV4-1|TRBJ2-7
CASSQAGTGAHEQYF